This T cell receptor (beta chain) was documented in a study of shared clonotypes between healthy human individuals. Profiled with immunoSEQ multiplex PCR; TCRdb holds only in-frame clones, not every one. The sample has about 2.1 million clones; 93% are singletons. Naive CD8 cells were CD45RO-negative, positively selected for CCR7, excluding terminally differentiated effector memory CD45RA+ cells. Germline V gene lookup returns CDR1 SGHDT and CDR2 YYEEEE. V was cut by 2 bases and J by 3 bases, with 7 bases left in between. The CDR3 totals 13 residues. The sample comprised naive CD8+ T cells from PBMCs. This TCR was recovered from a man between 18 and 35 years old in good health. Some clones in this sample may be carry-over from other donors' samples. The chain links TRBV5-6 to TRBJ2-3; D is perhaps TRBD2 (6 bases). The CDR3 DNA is TGTGCCAGCAGCTTCGGGAGAACAGATACGCAGTATTTT. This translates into CASSFGRTDTQYF.